These T cell receptor beta chains were read from a single sample in a study of CD8 T cells in ankylosing spondylitis. Via MiXCR, TCRdb re-called the 5' RACE reads, giving one row per CDR3 protein. The table lists about 400,000 distinct CDR3 sequences, 20% to 25% of them singletons. Sequenced material: blood, either unsorted or a sorted T cell fraction (not recorded which). The receptor set was obtained from a male donor with ankylosing spondylitis or in good health (not recorded which). Each CDR3 is given with its conserved first and last residue. A D gene is named only where the DNA matches it firmly. Clone size is stated in some rows and not others, as once, few, many or a class when expanded.

j_call clone_size v_call d_call cdr3_nt cdr3_aa
TRBJ2-7 NA TRBV6-1 TRBD1 TGTGCCAGCAGGCAACGACAGGGGGGAAACGAGCAGTACTTC CASRQRQGGNEQYF
TRBJ2-7 few TRBV9 TRBD1 TGTGCCAGCAGCCGCTCGTCCGGGACAGAGGGGGACGAGCAGTACTTC CASSRSSGTEGDEQYF
TRBJ2-5 NA TRBV7-9 TRBD2 TGTGCCAGCAGCCCCCAGACTAGCGGGGGGGAGACCCAGTACTTC CASSPQTSGGETQYF
TRBJ1-1 few TRBV4-1 NA TGCGCCAGCAGCCAAAGCGGGCACGACCTGAACACTGAAGCTTTCTTT CASSQSGHDLNTEAFF
TRBJ2-1 once TRBV7-6 NA TGTGCCAGCAGACCAGGGGGGGGCTCACGTGAGCAGTTCTTC CASRPGGGSREQFF
TRBJ2-3 few TRBV7-9 TRBD1 TGTGCCAGCAGCGGAAAGGACAGGGGGTTCCCCACAGATACGCAGTATTTT CASSGKDRGFPTDTQYF
TRBJ2-5 few TRBV20-1 TRBD1 TGCAGTGCTAGAGAGTTCCGGGACAGGGGAAGAGAGACCCAGTACTTC CSAREFRDRGRETQYF
TRBJ2-7 NA TRBV20-1 NA TGCAGTGCTAGGCCCGAGGGGGAGAACGAGCAGTACTTC CSARPEGENEQYF
TRBJ2-1 NA TRBV29-1 NA TGCAGCGTTGAGTCCCTAGCCACAAATGAGCAGTTCTTC CSVESLATNEQFF
TRBJ1-1 few TRBV29-1 TRBD1 TGCAGCGCCGGACAGGAGACTGAAGCTTTCTTT CSAGQETEAFF
TRBJ2-6 NA TRBV20-1 NA TGCAGTGCTAGACCGACAGACGGGGCCAACGTCCTGACTTTC CSARPTDGANVLTF
TRBJ2-7 many TRBV7-8 TRBD2 TGTGCCAGCAGCCCGAGCGGGGGGGCCTACGAGCAGTACTTC CASSPSGGAYEQYF